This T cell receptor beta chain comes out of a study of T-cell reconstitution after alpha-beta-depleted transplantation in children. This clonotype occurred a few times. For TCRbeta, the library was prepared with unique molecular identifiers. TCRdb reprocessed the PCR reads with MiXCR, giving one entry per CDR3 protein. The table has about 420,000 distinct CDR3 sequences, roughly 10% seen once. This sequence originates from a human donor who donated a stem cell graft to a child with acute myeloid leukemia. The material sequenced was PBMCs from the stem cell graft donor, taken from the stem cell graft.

CDR3 protein: CASSSYRGSEQYF. CDR3 coding DNA: TGTGCCAGCAGTTCCTACAGGGGGTCCGAGCAGTACTTC. The chain has TRBV12-3 or TRBV12-4 and TRBJ2-7; TRBD1 matches 8 bases. CDR3 size: 13 residues. V gave up 4 bases and J gave up 6 bases; unmatched junction bases: 5.